This record covers a single TCR beta chain. Assay used: immunoSEQ multiplex PCR; TCRdb lists only in-frame clones, some missing. The sample lists 2 million to 2.5 million clones, around 92% occurring once. The sample comes from a study of shared clonotypes between healthy human individuals. As for the study in general: The plates for each donor numbered three CD4 naive, three CD4 memory, two CD8 naive and one CD8 memory.

Germline CDR1 and CDR2: MDHEN and SYDVKM. Trimming removed 9 bases from V and 7 bases from J; junction bases left unmatched: 12. CDR3 length equals 14 residues. The split of CD4+ cells yielded CD45RA+ naive and CD45RA-negative memory subsets. Sequencing used naive CD4+ T cells from PBMCs. This sample's subset: CD45RA+ positively selected. The origin of this receptor is a man between 18 and 29 years old in good health. Some clones in this sample may be carry-over from other donors' samples. The chain couples TRBV28 to TRBJ2-7; 10 bases agree with TRBD2. The CDR3: CASLPPSGSMEQYF. CDR3 coding DNA: TGTGCCAGTTTACCTCCTAGCGGGAGCATGGAGCAGTACTTC.